This is a list of T cell receptor beta chains from one sample in a study of post-analysis software for immune sequencing data. TCRdb reprocessed the PCR reads with MiXCR, giving one entry per CDR3 protein. Of roughly 600,000 distinct CDR3 sequences listed, roughly 46% are singletons. The sample comprised blood. Source of these receptors: a girl aged 10 to 17 with multiple sclerosis. Both conserved end residues are part of each CDR3. Fields, in order: D gene, V gene, J gene, CDR3 protein. The D gene is left open where the match is weak.

TRBD2	TRBV12-3/TRBV12-4	TRBJ2-1	CASSLVPSGSYNEQFF
TRBD1	TRBV5-1	TRBJ2-5	CASSLAIGQGAETQYF
-	TRBV5-1	TRBJ2-3	CASSNHRPTDTQYF
-	TRBV2	TRBJ1-2	CASSTWDASYGYTF
TRBD1	TRBV12-3/TRBV12-4	TRBJ1-2	CASTTGQGYGYTF
-	TRBV3-1	TRBJ2-7	CASNRFDEQYF
-	TRBV9	TRBJ2-3	CASSTGMGTDTQYF
TRBD1	TRBV20-1	TRBJ2-3	CSARAQGSTDTQYF
TRBD1	TRBV12-3/TRBV12-4	TRBJ1-2	CASIPQGAFYGYTF
-	TRBV13	TRBJ2-3	CASSSFFARTSTDTQYF
TRBD1	TRBV5-5	TRBJ2-5	CASSLGGGMETQYF
TRBD1	TRBV12-3/TRBV12-4	TRBJ2-7	CASSHPGTGKEWYEQYF
-	TRBV4-1	TRBJ1-2	CASSYPGQGIYGYTF
-	TRBV10-3	TRBJ2-1	CAIRGGTREQFF
TRBD2	TRBV24-1	TRBJ2-1	CATSRAGGSNEQFF
-	TRBV5-4	TRBJ2-5	CASSLDLQGETQYF
-	TRBV5-1	TRBJ2-1	CASSIEAVGRNEQFF
TRBD1	TRBV20-1	-	CSAFPDRASYNEQYF
TRBD1	TRBV4-1	TRBJ1-1	CASRSGTGQGPEAFF
TRBD2	TRBV4-1	TRBJ2-1	CASSQEAGFPYNEQFF
TRBD1	TRBV5-1	TRBJ1-1	CASSPIQGAEAFF
TRBD1	TRBV29-1	TRBJ1-1	CSVEDLRGGQGMNTEAFF
-	TRBV12-3/TRBV12-4	TRBJ2-1	CASSKGRTYNEQFF
TRBD2	TRBV11-2	TRBJ2-1	CASTLGLVYNEQFF
-	TRBV7-9	TRBJ2-1	CASSLTGLLGNEQFF
-	TRBV9	TRBJ2-1	CASSVTGTSYDEQFF
TRBD1	TRBV25-1	TRBJ2-3	CATTTGGIGTDTQYF
-	TRBV5-1	TRBJ2-7	CASSLDDNEQYF
-	TRBV12-3/TRBV12-4	TRBJ2-7	CASSPSRGTSYEQYF
-	TRBV12-3/TRBV12-4	TRBJ1-5	CASTPPGPNQPQHF
TRBD2	TRBV12-3/TRBV12-4	TRBJ2-5	CASSLPGLAGETQYF
TRBD1	TRBV20-1	TRBJ1-5	CSARVAGGYSVQPQHF
-	TRBV12-3/TRBV12-4	TRBJ2-1	CASSLQSHNEQFF
TRBD2	TRBV11-2	TRBJ2-2	CASSFGGRDTGELFF
TRBD1	TRBV5-6	TRBJ1-2	CASSFGTGGLLLIGYTF
TRBD2	TRBV3-1	TRBJ2-2	CASSQGLAGGQSTGELFF
-	TRBV5-1	TRBJ1-1	CASSVDLLNTEAFF
-	TRBV20-1	TRBJ2-5	CSARPGPSAYQETQYF
-	TRBV12-3/TRBV12-4	TRBJ2-3	CASSSFQSPDTDTQYF
-	TRBV6-1	TRBJ2-6	CASSPNSGANVLTF
-	TRBV12-3/TRBV12-4	TRBJ2-7	CACSAPGKDLSYEQYF
-	TRBV5-1	TRBJ1-2	CASRGPLILNYGYTF
-	TRBV20-1	TRBJ1-2	CSARTGYDYGYTF
-	TRBV20-1	TRBJ2-5	CSAKYQETQYF
-	TRBV7-9	TRBJ1-3	CASSLGVTYPGNTIYF
-	TRBV7-2	TRBJ2-1	CASSLASGGEQFF
-	TRBV5-1	TRBJ2-1	CASSIELGEQFF
-	TRBV27	TRBJ2-1	CASSERLVMNEQFF
-	TRBV10-3	TRBJ1-5	CAISESIGFEQPQHF
-	TRBV5-1	TRBJ1-5	CASSLGGAVNQPQHF
-	TRBV28	TRBJ1-2	CASSLPPGRGAGGYTF
TRBD1	TRBV4-1	TRBJ1-2	CASSQDRGQGAPFGYTF
-	TRBV12-3/TRBV12-4	TRBJ2-1	CASSLSLWDEQFF
TRBD2	TRBV5-6	TRBJ2-7	CASSLLREGRGEQYF